This T cell receptor beta chain was documented in a study of response to subunit inactivated influenza vaccine. V shed 5 bases and J shed 0 bases, with 10 bases lying between them. Germline CDR1 MDHEN, CDR2 SYDVKM. This CDR3 region has 14 residues. TCRdb called the RT-PCR reads again in MiXCR, with one record for every CDR3 protein. The data show about 570,000 distinct CDR3 sequences, approximately 10% seen once. These data were likewise used in another study, on T cells expressing NK-cell markers. That source notes: TCR beta cDNA was generated via 5'RACE template switching incorporating UMIs. TCR beta repertoires came from sorted CD3+CD56+NKG2C+, CD3+CD56+NKG2C- and CD3+CD56-NKG2C+ T cells. Top CD8+ clonotypes included the dominant CD3+CD56+NKG2C+ clonotypes in 5 or 6 donors. The CD3+CD56-NKG2C+ fraction was also led by these clonotypes in several donors. The study did not resolve the HCMV specificity of expanded NKG2C+ T cell clones.

The receptor's source is a man over 45 who received an inactivated influenza vaccine. The sequencing used PBMCs from blood, collected on the day of vaccination. This rearrangement joins TRBV28 to TRBJ2-5; D ambiguous. The CDR3, as DNA: TGTGCCAGCAGTCGTGGAGCGTACCAAGAGACCCAGTACTTC. It codes for CASSRGAYQETQYF.